Presented here are 20 T cell receptor beta chains from one specimen sequenced in a study of T cells after yellow fever vaccination. One entry per CDR3 protein results from TCRdb running MiXCR on the 5' RACE reads. Seen here are a few hundred thousand distinct CDR3 sequences, about 17% observed once, and the top ten hold roughly 17%. The sample here was PBMCs, taken about 5 days after the first yellow fever vaccination. The receptors shown here come from a young man who received the YFV17D yellow fever vaccine.

A few counts support this clonotype. This chain uses TRBV18 with TRBJ2-2, with D hard to call. V lost 0 bases to trimming and J lost 9 bases, with 8 bases between them. CDR3 size: 13 residues. Germline V gene sequence: CDR1 KGHSH, CDR2 LQKENI. Here the CDR3 reads CASSPPGKRELFF. The CDR3 DNA follows: TGTGCCAGCTCACCACCGGGGAAAAGGGAGCTGTTTTTT.

The V and J genes are TRBV7-2 and TRBJ2-5, with a weak D call TRBD2 (6 bases). Trimming left V 5 bases short and J 5 bases short, with 15 bases between. The germline gives CDR1 SGHTA, CDR2 FQGNSA. The CDR3 runs 14 residues. CDR3 residues: CASSPGSLAETQYF. The CDR3 region has the DNA TGTGCCAGCAGCCCAGGCAGTCTAGCGGAGACCCAGTACTTC.

The chain is built from TRBV7-9 and TRBJ2-7, with 7 nucleotides matching TRBD2. CDR1 and CDR2 from the germline V gene are SEHNR and FQNEAQ (reference sequence). The length of the CDR3 is 13 residues. V was clipped by 5 bases and J by 3 bases; unmatched bases: 4. The CDR3 region has the DNA TGTGCCAGCAGCCCAAGCGGGGACTACGAGCAGTACGTC. It encodes CASSPSGDYEQYV.

The chain uses TRBV7-8 and TRBJ1-1; 8 bases line up with TRBD1. Germline V CDR1 and CDR2: SGHVS, FQNEAQ. The trim removed 4 bases at V and 11 bases at J, leaving 9 bases unmatched. CDR3 length: 13 residues. DNA for the CDR3: TGTGCCAGCAGCTACGCGCGGACAGGGTCGGCTTTCTTT. It translates to CASSYARTGSAFF.

This clonotype was counted a few times. J is TRBJ2-3 and V is TRBV11-2; D remains ambiguous. V was trimmed by 0 bases and J by 7 bases, leaving 14 bases between them. The germline CDR1 and CDR2 sequences are SGHAT and FQNNGV. The CDR3 is 15 residues long. CDR3 DNA sequence: TGTGCCAGCAGCTTAGATACCCCTTCGATCCATACGCAGTATTTT. It yields the protein CASSLDTPSIHTQYF.

This clonotype was seen a few times. The gene calls are TRBV20-1 and TRBJ2-1, with 7 nucleotides matching TRBD2. This CDR3 is built from 12 residues. The germline V gene has CDR1 DFQATT and CDR2 SNEGSKA (reference sequence). Trimming removed 6 bases from V and 4 bases from J; junction bases left unmatched: 3. The CDR3 nucleotides are TGCAGTGCCGTAGCGGGTTACAATGAGCAGTTCTTC. It codes for CSAVAGYNEQFF.

The table lists this clonotype with a few counts. This chain connects TRBV6-1 to TRBJ1-2; 7 bases agree with TRBD1. CDR1 is MNHNS, CDR2 SASEGT, per germline. CDR3 length: 13 amino acids. J was trimmed by 7 bases and V by 6 bases; bases with no gene match: 8. The CDR3 bases are TGTGCCAGCAGAATCACAGGGGAAGTTGGCTACACCTTC. Translating it yields CASRITGEVGYTF.

This clonotype turned up a few times. The chain joins TRBV5-4 to TRBJ2-7; D call uncertain. The CDR3 consists of 14 residues. Germline V gene data show CDR1 as SGHNT and CDR2 as YYREEE (reference sequence). The V and J ends lost 2 bases and 2 bases respectively, with 11 bases between them. CDR3 loop: CASSFSHQAYEQYF. In DNA form, the CDR3 reads TGTGCCAGCAGCTTTTCCCATCAGGCCTACGAGCAGTACTTC.

This clonotype was counted a few times. The chain is built from TRBV5-1 and TRBJ2-5; maybe TRBD1 (6 bases). Germline CDR1 and CDR2: SGHRS and YFSETQ. CDR3 length: 15 amino acids. Between the trimmed V and J ends, which lost 4 bases and 5 bases, there was a span of 18 bases. The CDR3 loop reads CASSPRTAFGETQYF. DNA for the CDR3: TGCGCCAGCAGCCCGAGGACAGCCTTTGGGGAGACCCAGTACTTC.

This chain joins TRBV7-2 and TRBJ2-5; weak D call: TRBD2 (5 bases). Germline-derived CDR1 and CDR2 are SGHTA and FQGNSA. V lost 4 bases to trimming and J lost 10 bases, with 22 bases between them. The CDR3 loop spans 15 amino acids. CDR3 bases: TGTGCCAGCAGCTCCGGCGGACTCCTCGCAATCGTCCAGTACTTC. This codes for CASSSGGLLAIVQYF.

The V call is TRBV7-3, the J call TRBJ2-2; no firm D call. The ends were cut back, 0 bases at V and 1 base at J, with 6 bases in the middle. Per germline, CDR1 SGHTA and CDR2 FQGTGA. The CDR3 contains 15 residues. The CDR3 is CASSLTPRNTGELFF. DNA of the CDR3: TGTGCCAGCAGCTTAACCCCCCGGAACACCGGGGAGCTGTTTTTT.

V usage is TRBV7-8 and J usage is TRBJ1-6; D is perhaps TRBD1 (6 bases). There are 14 residues in the CDR3. Germline CDR1 and CDR2: SGHVS and FQNEAQ. Trimming cost V 8 bases and J 5 bases, with 13 bases left between them. The CDR3 protein is CASRTVNDNSPLHF. CDR3 sequence (DNA): TGTGCCAGCCGGACAGTAAACGATAATTCACCCCTCCACTTT. Filled out from reference TRBV7-8 and TRBJ1-6, the complete variable domain reads GAGVSQSPRYKVAKRGQDVALRCDPISGHVSLFWYQQALGQGPEFLTYFQNEAQLDKSGLPSDRFFAERPEGSVSTLKIQRTQQEDSAVYLCASRTVNDNSPLHFGNGTRLTVT.

This clonotype has a count of ten or more. The rearrangement uses TRBV4-2 and TRBJ2-3; D unclear. Germline V gives CDR1 LGHNA, CDR2 YNFKEQ. CDR3 length: 14 residues. V lost 0 bases, J lost 0 bases, and 4 bases lay in between. The CDR3: CASSQEASTDTQYF. The CDR3 nucleotides are TGTGCCAGCAGCCAAGAGGCAAGCACAGATACGCAGTATTTT.

This clonotype has more than one count but fewer than ten. This chain joins TRBV6-5 and TRBJ2-5; D tentatively reads TRBD1 or TRBD2 (6 bases each). The germline V and J ends were trimmed by 10 bases and 2 bases, with 14 bases remaining between them. Germline V gives CDR1 MNHEY, CDR2 SVGAGI. The CDR3 length is 13 residues. CDR3 sequence reads: CATWGAGQETQYF. The DNA for the CDR3 is TGTGCCACCTGGGGGGCCGGTCAAGAGACCCAGTACTTC.

The V call is TRBV5-6, the J call TRBJ2-1; 7 nucleotides match TRBD1. Losses at the gene ends were 4 bases for V and 4 bases for J; bases not matched to a gene: 8. This CDR3 has 15 residues. Germline CDR1 is SGHDT and CDR2 is YYEEEE. CDR3 in amino acids: CASSTTGESYNEQFF. DNA of the CDR3: TGTGCCAGCAGCACAACAGGGGAGTCATACAATGAGCAGTTCTTC.

This clonotype was picked up many times. This chain links TRBV5-5 with TRBJ2-1; 9 bases align to TRBD1. From germline, CDR1 is SGHKS and CDR2 YYEKEE (reference sequence). The CDR3 covers 15 residues. J gave up 8 bases and V 4 bases, and 10 bases lay outside the gene matches. CDR3 residues: CASSPPGQGSDEQFF. The DNA for the CDR3 is TGTGCCAGCAGCCCCCCGGGACAGGGATCGGATGAGCAGTTCTTC.

This clonotype showed up just a few times. This sequence joins TRBV27 and TRBJ2-7; 12 bases are shared with TRBD2. V dropped 4 bases and J dropped 4; count of bases not matched to a gene: 2. The CDR3 spans 14 residues. Germline lookup yields CDR1 MNHEY and CDR2 SMNVEV (reference sequence). CDR3 residues: CASSSSGGVYEQYF. CDR3 DNA: TGTGCCAGCAGTTCTAGCGGGGGGGTTTACGAGCAGTACTTC.

The V and J genes are TRBV19 and TRBJ1-2; 12 bases are shared with TRBD1. The CDR3 contains 14 residues. V gave up 3 bases and J gave up 7 bases; unmatched junction bases: 3. The germline CDR1 and CDR2 sequences are LNHDA and SQIVND (reference sequence). CDR3: CASSIPGQGAGYTF. Here the CDR3 DNA reads TGTGCCAGTAGTATCCCGGGACAGGGGGCTGGCTACACCTTC.

This clonotype has a handful of counts. The chain combines TRBV9 with TRBJ2-1; 8 bases map to TRBD1. After removal of 4 bases from V and 0 bases from J, the junction contained 9 bases not matched to a gene. The germline gives CDR1 SGDLS, CDR2 YYNGEE. This CDR3 spans 17 amino acids. CDR3 bases: TGTGCCAGCAGCCCCCCACAGGGGGTGGGCTCCTACAATGAGCAGTTCTTC. It translates to CASSPPQGVGSYNEQFF.

This clonotype has more than one count but fewer than ten. This chain joins TRBV6-5 and TRBJ2-5, with a possible D match to TRBD2 (5 bases). The V gene's germline CDR1 is MNHEY and CDR2 SVGAGI. Trimming pared 2 bases from V and 5 bases from J, leaving 15 bases between. CDR3 length equals 15 residues. The DNA of the CDR3 is TGTGCCAGCAGTTACGGTACTAGTTTAATCGAGACCCAGTACTTC. This encodes CASSYGTSLIETQYF.